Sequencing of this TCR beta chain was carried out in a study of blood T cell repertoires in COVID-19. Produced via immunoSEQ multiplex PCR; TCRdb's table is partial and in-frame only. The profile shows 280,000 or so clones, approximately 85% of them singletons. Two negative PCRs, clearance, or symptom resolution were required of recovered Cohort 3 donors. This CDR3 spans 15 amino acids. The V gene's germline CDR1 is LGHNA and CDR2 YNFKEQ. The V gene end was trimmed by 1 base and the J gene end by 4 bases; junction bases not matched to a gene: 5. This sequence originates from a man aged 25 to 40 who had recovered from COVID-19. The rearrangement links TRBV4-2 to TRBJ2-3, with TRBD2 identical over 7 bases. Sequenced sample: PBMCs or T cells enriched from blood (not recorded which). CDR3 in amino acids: CASSQVRGSADTQYF. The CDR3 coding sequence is TGTGCCAGCAGCCAAGTGCGGGGGTCCGCAGATACGCAGTATTTT.